This TCR beta chain stems from a study of monozygotic twins with cystic fibrosis. Study-level information: Roughly 3.2 micrograms of fragmented DNA underwent about 14 PCR cycles for library preparation. General study findings and limits: Monozygotic CF twin pairs shared significantly more nucleotide-identical clonotypes than unrelated CF individuals did. In 13 of 16 pairs, V gene usage was closest to the co-twin's.

The CDR3 runs 13 residues. CDR1 MNHNS and CDR2 SASEGT come from the germline V gene. Trimming cost V 6 bases and J 3 bases, with 11 bases left between them. Assay: immunoSEQ multiplex PCR; the TCRdb copy retains only in-frame clones and omits some. The sample contains about 26,000 clones, just over 90% of which appear only once. This clone was counted between two and nine times. Its specificity is unknown. This receptor was obtained from a girl aged 2 to 9 with cystic fibrosis. The chain links TRBV6-1 to TRBJ1-2; a weak D match, TRBD1 (6 bases). The source material was blood. The CDR3, as DNA: TGTGCCAGCAGGTCGACAGGAGACTATGGCTACACCTTC. It translates to CASRSTGDYGYTF.